This is a list of T cell receptor beta chains from one sample in a study of T cell responses to AZD1222 COVID-19 vaccine. TCRdb's copy holds only in-frame clones and misses some; the assay was immunoSEQ multiplex PCR. The sample carries roughly 95,000 clones, approximately 90% recorded once. The sequences come from peripheral blood, collected on day 0 of AZD1222 vaccination. These TCRs come from an adult in good health. The CDR3 runs from the conserved cysteine through the conserved F or W. Each record gives: V gene, J gene, CDR3 protein.

V: TRBV19
J: TRBJ2-1
CDR3: CASSIGLAGGPGNEQFF

V: TRBV5-3
J: TRBJ2-7
CDR3: CARSSYPLGTGICYEQYF

V: TRBV3-1/TRBV3-2
J: TRBJ2-7
CDR3: CASSQAGTANYEQYF

V: TRBV3-1/TRBV3-2
J: TRBJ2-5
CDR3: CASSQIQDNQETQYF

V: TRBV18
J: TRBJ2-7
CDR3: CASSPRGSSSYEQYF

V: TRBV5-1
J: TRBJ1-1
CDR3: CASSLKGYGTEAFF

V: TRBV7-2
J: TRBJ1-1
CDR3: CASSLLTQNTEAFF

V: TRBV20-1
J: TRBJ1-2
CDR3: CSASPKDYGYTF

V: TRBV5-4
J: TRBJ1-4
CDR3: CASSSGQAGRGNEKLFF

V: TRBV5-5
J: TRBJ2-7
CDR3: CASSLSRAGASSYEQYF

V: TRBV7-2
J: TRBJ2-5
CDR3: CASSSQQGNQETQYF

V: TRBV7-8
J: TRBJ1-2
CDR3: CASSLRNYGYTF

V: TRBV7-8
J: TRBJ1-1
CDR3: CASSLFGGQTENTEAFF

V: TRBV24-1
J: TRBJ2-1
CDR3: CATSEIAGGPYEQFF

V: TRBV19
J: TRBJ1-5
CDR3: CASSILPFNQPQHF

V: TRBV7-2
J: TRBJ1-1
CDR3: CASSDWTGNTEAFF

V: TRBV10-2
J: TRBJ1-3
CDR3: CASSQTGGSGNTIYF

V: TRBV2
J: TRBJ2-7
CDR3: CASRAEGLAGF

V: TRBV27
J: TRBJ1-3
CDR3: CASSLRPNGNTIYF

V: TRBV3-1/TRBV3-2
J: TRBJ1-2
CDR3: CASSAGGYGYTF

V: TRBV24-1
J: TRBJ1-1
CDR3: CATSEGRGGTEAFF

V: TRBV10-3
J: TRBJ1-2
CDR3: CAISPDRWSYGYTF

V: TRBV6-5
J: TRBJ2-1
CDR3: CASSRTSGSGHEQFF

V: TRBV4-1
J: TRBJ2-1
CDR3: CASSRGTSGKNEQFF

V: TRBV30
J: TRBJ1-1
CDR3: CAWSAGQGKAFF

V: TRBV29-1
J: TRBJ2-5
CDR3: CSVGDSGARGTQYF

V: TRBV28
J: TRBJ1-5
CDR3: CASSLGGFQPQHF

V: TRBV5-6
J: TRBJ2-3
CDR3: CASSFSGSDTQYF

V: TRBV9
J: TRBJ2-3
CDR3: CASSSSDSTDTQYF

V: TRBV7-2
J: TRBJ2-7
CDR3: CASSLARRKTYEQYF

V: TRBV28
J: TRBJ1-5
CDR3: CASSEQLGLTGGQPQHF

V: TRBV19
J: TRBJ2-1
CDR3: CASSFQSRDFSRSYNEQFF

V: TRBV6-5
J: TRBJ1-1
CDR3: CASRPGDGVNTEAFF

V: TRBV3-1/TRBV3-2
J: TRBJ2-7
CDR3: CASSQAYEQYF

V: TRBV5-4
J: TRBJ1-2
CDR3: CASRRDRGLHGYTF

V: TRBV28
J: TRBJ2-1
CDR3: CASSGWTSGKNEQFF

V: TRBV3-1/TRBV3-2
J: TRBJ1-5
CDR3: CASSPSGASEPQHF

V: TRBV11-2
J: TRBJ2-3
CDR3: CASSSRDRSSTDTQYF

V: TRBV9
J: TRBJ2-2
CDR3: CASSKRTSGAGNTGELFF

V: TRBV7-8
J: TRBJ1-2
CDR3: CASSMRQGRMNYGYTF

V: TRBV30
J: TRBJ2-3
CDR3: CAWSSGTSTDTQYF

V: TRBV5-1
J: TRBJ2-5
CDR3: CASSFGGRAFRETQYF

V: TRBV4-1
J: TRBJ1-1
CDR3: CASSHHRGEGTEVFF

V: TRBV20-1
J: TRBJ1-2
CDR3: CSVAQDRDYTF

V: TRBV18
J: TRBJ1-1
CDR3: CASSPRLDSTEAFF

V: TRBV10-2
J: TRBJ1-2
CDR3: CATSSSTGSYGYTF

V: TRBV6-1
J: TRBJ2-2
CDR3: CASSESIRGGANTGELFF